One T cell receptor (beta chain) is described in this entry. Reverse transcription of extracted RNA yielded cDNA, which provided the sequencing template. The repertoire was sequenced with immunoSEQ multiplex PCR; TCRdb's copy has only in-frame clones and lacks some. This table holds approximately 160,000 clones, 50% to 65% found once. V lost 1 base and J lost 0, with 10 bases in between. Germline assignment: CDR1 SSHAT and CDR2 FNYEAQ (reference sequence). The CDR3 runs 15 residues. These data belong to a study of CD8+ T cells in alopecia areata. Sample treatment: oral pan-JAK inhibitor, 5-10 mg twice daily.

V gene TRBV7-7 combines with J gene TRBJ2-7; D is perhaps TRBD1 (5 bases). The sample here was CD4+ T cells sorted from blood, taken at week 24, from a patient treated with tofacitinib. This TCR was recovered from a human donor with alopecia areata. DNA for the CDR3: TGTGCCAGCAGCTTAGTTTTTGGGGCCTCCTACGAGCAGTACTTC. Translated, it gives CASSLVFGASYEQYF.